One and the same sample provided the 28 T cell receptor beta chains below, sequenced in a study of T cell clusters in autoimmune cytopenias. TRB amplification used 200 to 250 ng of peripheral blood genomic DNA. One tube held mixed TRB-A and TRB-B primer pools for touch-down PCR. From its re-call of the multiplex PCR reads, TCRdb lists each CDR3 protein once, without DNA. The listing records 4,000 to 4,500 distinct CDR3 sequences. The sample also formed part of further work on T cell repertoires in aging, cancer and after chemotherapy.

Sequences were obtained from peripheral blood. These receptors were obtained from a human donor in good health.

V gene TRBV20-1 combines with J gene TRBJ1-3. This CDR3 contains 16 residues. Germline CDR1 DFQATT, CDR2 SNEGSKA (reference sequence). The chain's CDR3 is CSARDGTPHSGNTIYF.

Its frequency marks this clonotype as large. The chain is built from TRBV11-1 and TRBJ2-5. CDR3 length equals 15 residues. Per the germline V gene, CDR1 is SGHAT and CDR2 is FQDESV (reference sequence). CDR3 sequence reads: CASSPRGYSQETQYF.

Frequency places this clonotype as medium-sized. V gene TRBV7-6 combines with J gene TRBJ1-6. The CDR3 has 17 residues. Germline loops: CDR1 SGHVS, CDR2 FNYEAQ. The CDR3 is CASSLVADLSYNSPLHF.

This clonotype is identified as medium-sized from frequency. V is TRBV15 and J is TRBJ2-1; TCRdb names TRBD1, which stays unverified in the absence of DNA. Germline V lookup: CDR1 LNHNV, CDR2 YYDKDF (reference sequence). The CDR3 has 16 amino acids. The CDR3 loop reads CATSSSRGGAHNEQFF.

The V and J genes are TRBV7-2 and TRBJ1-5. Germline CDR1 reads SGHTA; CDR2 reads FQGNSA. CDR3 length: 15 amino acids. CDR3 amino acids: CASSLVGLSNQPQHF.

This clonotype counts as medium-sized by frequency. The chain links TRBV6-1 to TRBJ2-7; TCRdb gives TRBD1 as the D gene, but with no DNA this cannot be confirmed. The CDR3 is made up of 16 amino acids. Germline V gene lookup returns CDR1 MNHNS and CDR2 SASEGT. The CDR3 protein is CASCSRWDRGCYEQYF.

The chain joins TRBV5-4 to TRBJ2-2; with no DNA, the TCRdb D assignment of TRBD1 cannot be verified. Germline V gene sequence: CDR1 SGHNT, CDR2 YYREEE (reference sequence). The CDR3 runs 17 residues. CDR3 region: CASSPSVGAATTGELFF.

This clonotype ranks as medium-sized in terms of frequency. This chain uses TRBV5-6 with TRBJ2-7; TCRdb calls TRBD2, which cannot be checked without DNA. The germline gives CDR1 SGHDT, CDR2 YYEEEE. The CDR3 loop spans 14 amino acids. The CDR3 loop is CASSEAGESYEQYF.

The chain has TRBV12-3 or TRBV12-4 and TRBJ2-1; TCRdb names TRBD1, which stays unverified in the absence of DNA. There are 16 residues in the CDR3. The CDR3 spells CASISLDRVSYNEQFF.

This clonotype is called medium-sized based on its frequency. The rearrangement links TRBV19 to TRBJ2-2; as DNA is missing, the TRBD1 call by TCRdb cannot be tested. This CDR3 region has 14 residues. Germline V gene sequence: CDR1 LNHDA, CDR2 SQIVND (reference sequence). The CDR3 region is CASRGDRNTGELFF. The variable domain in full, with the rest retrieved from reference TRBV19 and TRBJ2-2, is DGGITQSPKYLFRKEGQNVTLSCEQNLNHDAMYWYRQDPGQGLRLIYYSQIVNDFQKGDIAEGYSVSREKKESFPLTVTSAQKNPTAFYLCASRGDRNTGELFFGEGSRLTVL.

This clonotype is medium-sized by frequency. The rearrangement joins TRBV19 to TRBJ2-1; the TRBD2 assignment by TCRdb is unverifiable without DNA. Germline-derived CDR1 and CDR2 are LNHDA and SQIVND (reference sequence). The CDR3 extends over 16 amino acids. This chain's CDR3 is CASSFGRGGLYNEQFF.

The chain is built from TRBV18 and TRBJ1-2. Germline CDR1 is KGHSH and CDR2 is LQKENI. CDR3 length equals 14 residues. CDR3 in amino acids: CASSPNREFYGYTF.

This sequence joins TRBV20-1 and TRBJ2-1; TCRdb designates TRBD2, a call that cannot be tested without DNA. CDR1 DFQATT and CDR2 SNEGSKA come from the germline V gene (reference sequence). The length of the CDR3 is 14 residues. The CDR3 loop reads CSASRGLAYNEQFF.

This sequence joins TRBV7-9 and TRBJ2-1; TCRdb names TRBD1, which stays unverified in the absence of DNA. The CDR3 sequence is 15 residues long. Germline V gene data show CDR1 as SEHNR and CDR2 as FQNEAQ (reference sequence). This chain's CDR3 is CASSSGQGTYNEQFF.

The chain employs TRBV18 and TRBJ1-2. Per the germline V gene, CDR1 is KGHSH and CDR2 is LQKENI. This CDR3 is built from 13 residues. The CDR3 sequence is CASTGSVDYGYTF.

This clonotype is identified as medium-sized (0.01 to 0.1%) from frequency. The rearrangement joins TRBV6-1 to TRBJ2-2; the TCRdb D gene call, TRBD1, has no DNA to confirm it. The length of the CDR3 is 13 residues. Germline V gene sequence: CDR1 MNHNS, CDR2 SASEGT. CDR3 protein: CASSGRATGELFF.

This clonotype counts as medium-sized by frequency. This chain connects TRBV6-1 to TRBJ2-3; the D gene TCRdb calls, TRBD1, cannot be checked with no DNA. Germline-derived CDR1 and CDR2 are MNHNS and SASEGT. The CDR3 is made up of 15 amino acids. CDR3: CASSEALGGRDTQYF.

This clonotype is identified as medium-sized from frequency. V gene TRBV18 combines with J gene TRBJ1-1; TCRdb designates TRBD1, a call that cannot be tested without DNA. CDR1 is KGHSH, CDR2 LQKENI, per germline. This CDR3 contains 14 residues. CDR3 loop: CASSPEVGGTEAFF.

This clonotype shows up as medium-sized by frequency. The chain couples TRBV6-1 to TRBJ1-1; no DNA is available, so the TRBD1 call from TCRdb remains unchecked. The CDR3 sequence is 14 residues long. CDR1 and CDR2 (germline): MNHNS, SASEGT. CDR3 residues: CASKPQGFRTEAFF.

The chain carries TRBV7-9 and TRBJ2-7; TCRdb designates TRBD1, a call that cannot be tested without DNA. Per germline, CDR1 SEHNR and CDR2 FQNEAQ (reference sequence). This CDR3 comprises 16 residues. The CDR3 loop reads CASSSQFAGKAYEQYF.

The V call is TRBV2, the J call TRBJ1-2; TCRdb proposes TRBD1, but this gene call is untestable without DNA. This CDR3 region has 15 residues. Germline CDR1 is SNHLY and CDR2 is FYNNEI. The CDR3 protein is CASSGPAGPTSGYTF. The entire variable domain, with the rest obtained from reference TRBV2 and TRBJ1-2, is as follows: EPEVTQTPSHQVTQMGQEVILRCVPISNHLYFYWYRQILGQKVEFLVSFYNNEISEKSEIFDDQFSVERPDGSNFTLKIRSTKLEDSAMYFCASSGPAGPTSGYTFGSGTRLTVV.

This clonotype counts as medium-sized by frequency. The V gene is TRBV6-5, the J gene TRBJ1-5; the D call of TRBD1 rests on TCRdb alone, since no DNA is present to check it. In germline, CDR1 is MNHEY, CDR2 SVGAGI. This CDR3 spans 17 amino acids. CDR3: CASSSRTGTGRHQPQHF.

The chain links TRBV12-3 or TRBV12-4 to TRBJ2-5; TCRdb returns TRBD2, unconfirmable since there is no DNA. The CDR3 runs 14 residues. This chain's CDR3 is CASSRLGSRETQYF.

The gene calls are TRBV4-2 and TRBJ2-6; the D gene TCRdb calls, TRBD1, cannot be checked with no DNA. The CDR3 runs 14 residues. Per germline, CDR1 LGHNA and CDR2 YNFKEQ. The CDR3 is CASSQTGGRDEQYF.

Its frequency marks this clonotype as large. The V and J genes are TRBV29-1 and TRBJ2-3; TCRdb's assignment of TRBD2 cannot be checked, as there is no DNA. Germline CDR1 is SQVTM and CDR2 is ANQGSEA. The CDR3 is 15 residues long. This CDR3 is CSVGGASGVTDTQYF.

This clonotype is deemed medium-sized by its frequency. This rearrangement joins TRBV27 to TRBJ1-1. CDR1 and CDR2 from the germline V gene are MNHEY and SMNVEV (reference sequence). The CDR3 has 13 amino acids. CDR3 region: CASSRMLNTEAFF.

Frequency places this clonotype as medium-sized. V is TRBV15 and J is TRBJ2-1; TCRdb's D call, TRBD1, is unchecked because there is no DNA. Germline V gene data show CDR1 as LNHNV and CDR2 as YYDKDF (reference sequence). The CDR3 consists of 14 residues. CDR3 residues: CATSWAGPINEQFF.

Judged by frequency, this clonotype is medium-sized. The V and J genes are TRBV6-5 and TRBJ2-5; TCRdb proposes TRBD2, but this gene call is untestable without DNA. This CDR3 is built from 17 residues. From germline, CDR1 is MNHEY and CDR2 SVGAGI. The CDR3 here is CASSYLASGGPGETQYF.